The clone carrying this T cell receptor (beta chain) was counted a single time. Its matching antigen is unknown. The germline gives CDR1 MNHEY, CDR2 SVGAGI. V trimming: 6 bases; J trimming: 3 bases; junction bases outside the gene matches: 5. CDR3 size: 14 residues. The sample originates from a study of shared clonotypes between healthy human individuals. General observations from the study: Incomplete sequencing of sorted subsets was indicated by rarefaction despite large depth.

Assay: immunoSEQ multiplex PCR; the TCRdb copy retains only in-frame clones and omits some. The data show about 2 million clones, with 85% to 95% seen just once and 0.13% held by the top ten. This chain connects TRBV6-5 to TRBJ2-4; 7 bases line up with TRBD1. Source material: naive CD4+ T cells sorted from blood. Subset described: CD45RA+ positively selected. This sequence was found in a man aged 18 to 29 in good health. The CDR3 loop is CASSPGTDKNIQYF. CDR3 sequence (DNA): TGTGCCAGCAGCCCAGGGACAGACAAAAACATTCAGTACTTC.